The clone carrying this T cell receptor beta chain ranks as medium-sized. Measured with immunoSEQ multiplex PCR; TCRdb has only the in-frame clones, and not every one. Of 150,000 to 200,000 clones in the sample, about 74% are singletons; the top ten hold 3%. V trimming: 11 bases; J trimming: 4 bases; junction bases outside the gene matches: 6. CDR3 size: 12 residues. Germline V gene data show CDR1 as MDHEN and CDR2 as SYDVKM. The record originates from a study of blood T cell repertoires in COVID-19. The specimen sequenced was peripheral blood. This chain links TRBV28 with TRBJ1-1, with 8 nucleotides matching TRBD1. The receptor's source is a woman older than 75 with acute or convalescent COVID-19. In DNA, the CDR3 is TGTGCCGCAACAGGGGGACCCACTGAAGCTTTCTTT. It translates to CAATGGPTEAFF.